Below, 9 T cell receptor beta chains from the same sample are listed, as sequenced in a study of blood T cell repertoires in COVID-19. Assay used: immunoSEQ multiplex PCR; TCRdb lists only in-frame clones, some missing. The table lists 100,000 to 150,000 clones, around 89% of them singletons. The source material was peripheral blood. These receptors were obtained from a man aged 45-60 years with acute or convalescent COVID-19.

The chain is built from TRBV18 and TRBJ1-2; no definite D call. Germline V CDR1 and CDR2: KGHSH, LQKENI. With 2 bases removed from V and 5 bases from J, the gap between germline ends came to 9 bases. This CDR3 comprises 13 residues. CDR3 region: CASSPAGVYGYTF. CDR3 bases: TGTGCCAGCTCACCAGCGGGCGTTTATGGCTACACCTTC.

The V and J genes are TRBV7-2 and TRBJ2-2; maybe TRBD1 (5 bases). Germline V gene sequence: CDR1 SGHTA, CDR2 FQGNSA. The CDR3 has 18 residues. The germline V and J ends were trimmed by 4 bases and 5 bases, with 23 bases remaining between them. In DNA form, the CDR3 reads TGTGCCAGCAGCTCCCTCTTGGGGCAGTCCTTGGGGACCGGGGAGCTGTTTTTT. This sequence encodes CASSSLLGQSLGTGELFF.

The rearrangement links TRBV5-5 to TRBJ1-1, with no clear D. Germline V gene data show CDR1 as SGHKS and CDR2 as YYEKEE (reference sequence). This CDR3 region has 14 residues. The V gene lost 1 base and the J gene lost 0 bases, with 7 bases spanning the gap. CDR3 protein: CASSLTRLNTEAFF. In DNA, the CDR3 is TGTGCCAGCAGCTTGACTAGGTTGAACACTGAAGCTTTCTTT. Combining the CDR3 with reference TRBV5-5 and TRBJ1-1 gives the whole variable domain DAGVTQSPTHLIKTRGQQVTLRCSPISGHKSVSWYQQVLGQGPQFIFQYYEKEERGRGNFPDRFSARQFPNYSSELNVNALLLGDSALYLCASSLTRLNTEAFFGQGTRLTVV.

V gene TRBV5-4 combines with J gene TRBJ2-3; D remains ambiguous. The ends were cut back, 3 bases at V and 0 bases at J, with 5 bases in the middle. Germline V gene sequence: CDR1 SGHNT, CDR2 YYREEE (reference sequence). The CDR3 runs 13 residues. CDR3 protein: CASSSTSTDTQYF. The CDR3 coding sequence is TGTGCCAGCAGCTCAACTAGCACAGATACGCAGTATTTT.

The rearrangement joins TRBV24-1 to TRBJ1-2; 9 nucleotides line up with TRBD1. Germline assignment: CDR1 KGHDR and CDR2 SFDVKD. The CDR3 is 13 amino acids. Trimming took 3 bases from V and 8 from J; bases not matched to a gene: 3. The CDR3 DNA is TGTGCCACCAGTGATCGGACAGGGGTCGGCTACACCTTC. This translates into CATSDRTGVGYTF.

The chain is built from TRBV7-2 and TRBJ1-1; the D gene is possibly TRBD1 (6 bases). V lost 1 base and J 4 bases, leaving 10 bases between the germline ends. The germline gives CDR1 SGHTA, CDR2 FQGNSA. The CDR3 is 14 residues long. The CDR3 coding sequence is TGTGCCAGCAGCTTAGTGCAAGGGGGCACTGAAGCTTTCTTT. This codes for CASSLVQGGTEAFF.

The chain is built from TRBV27 and TRBJ1-5, with D unresolved. The CDR3 consists of 13 residues. The V gene's germline CDR1 is MNHEY and CDR2 SMNVEV (reference sequence). With 5 bases removed from V and 9 bases from J, the gap between germline ends came to 14 bases. CDR3 in amino acids: CASSRARGGPQHF. The DNA for the CDR3 is TGTGCCAGCAGTAGAGCGCGGGGTGGGCCCCAGCATTTT.

The chain links TRBV7-8 to TRBJ2-3, with a tentative D call TRBD2 (6 bases). The germline CDR1 and CDR2 sequences are SGHVS and FQNEAQ. The ends were cut back, 5 bases at V and 0 bases at J, with 15 bases in the middle. The CDR3 spans 16 residues. DNA for the CDR3: TGTGCCAGCAGCCCTCGAGAGGGGACTAGCACAGATACGCAGTATTTT. It is translated as CASSPREGTSTDTQYF.

The V call is TRBV5-4, the J call TRBJ2-1; TRBD2 matches 10 bases. Trimming removed 0 bases from V and 4 bases from J; junction bases left unmatched: 1. This CDR3 region has 15 residues. Germline V CDR1 and CDR2: SGHNT, YYREEE (reference sequence). CDR3 loop: CASSLVAGGYNEQFF. The CDR3 DNA is TGTGCCAGCAGCTTGGTAGCGGGAGGATACAATGAGCAGTTCTTC.